This record looks at one T cell receptor (beta chain) sequence and its context. This sample was included in a study of blood T cell repertoires in COVID-19. Study-wide context: Samples representing acute and convalescent COVID-19 were sourced from the United States, Italy and Spain. PBMCs, B-cell-depleted T cells, or T cells were the source of the cDNA or gDNA that made up the material.

CDR1 is SGHRS, CDR2 YFSETQ, per germline. V shed 5 bases and J shed 7 bases, with 16 bases lying between them. The CDR3 spans 15 residues. In the source study's methods: Counts of nucleated cells, estimated from reference gene primer amplification, were obtained. Produced via immunoSEQ multiplex PCR; TCRdb's table is partial and in-frame only. V, J and clone size are taken as reported in that table, and D and trimming were inferred from the DNA itself. Of 150,000 to 200,000 clones listed, about nine tenths are singletons. The gene calls are TRBV5-1 and TRBJ1-6; D not certain. Sequencing was performed on peripheral blood. The clonotype originates from a man aged 60 to 75 with active or convalescent COVID-19. CDR3 sequence (DNA): TGCGCCAGCAGGCCCCAAACAATCCCCAATTCACCCCTCCACTTT. It is translated as CASRPQTIPNSPLHF.